A single T cell receptor beta chain is shown here with its context. Its antigen is unknown. Donors underwent one heparinised blood draw, about 120 mL on average. This CDR3 has 18 amino acids. Unmatched junction bases numbered 9, after V lost 3 bases and J lost 1 base. CDR1 is SGHAT and CDR2 is FQNNGV in the germline V gene. Expressed TCRB transcripts got sequenced, as all isolated RNA was reverse transcribed. Only in-frame clones appear in the TCRdb table, and some are missing; sequencing was by immunoSEQ multiplex PCR. This sample has roughly 150,000 clones, with 8.1% found just once. The data were obtained in a study of beta chain features in type 1 diabetes. Study-level points and caveats: Highly expressing activated T cells could be over-counted with a cDNA template.

This receptor was identified in a man between 18 and 29 years old in good health. Sequenced sample: central memory CD4+ T cells from blood. The rearrangement uses TRBV11-2 and TRBJ2-6; 7 bases match TRBD1. The chain's CDR3 is CASSFLGQSYSGANVLTF. The CDR3 region has the DNA TGTGCCAGCAGCTTTTTGGGACAGAGTTATTCTGGGGCCAACGTCCTGACTTTC.